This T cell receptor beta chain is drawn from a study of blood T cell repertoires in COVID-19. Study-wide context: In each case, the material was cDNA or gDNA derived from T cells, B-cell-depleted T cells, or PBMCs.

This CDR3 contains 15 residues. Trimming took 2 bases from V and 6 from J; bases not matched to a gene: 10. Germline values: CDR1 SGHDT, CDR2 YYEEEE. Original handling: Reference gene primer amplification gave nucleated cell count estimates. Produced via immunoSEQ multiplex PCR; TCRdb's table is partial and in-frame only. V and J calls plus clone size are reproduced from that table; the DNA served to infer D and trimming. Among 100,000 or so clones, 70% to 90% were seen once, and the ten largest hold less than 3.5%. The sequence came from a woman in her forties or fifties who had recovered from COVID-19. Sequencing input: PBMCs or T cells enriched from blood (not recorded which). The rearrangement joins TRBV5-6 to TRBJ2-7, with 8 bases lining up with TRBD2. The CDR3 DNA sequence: TGTGCCAGCAGCTTTCAAGGTAGCGGGGTCGGCGAGCAGTACTTC. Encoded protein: CASSFQGSGVGEQYF.